This TCR beta chain was retrieved from a study of blood T cells in healthy people across ages. Study-wide findings and caveats: Donor CMV status was unknown, possibly confounding expanded clonotype changes. Getting older went along with TCR beta diversity per million T cells dropping roughly linearly.

Sample-barcoded 5' priming and a J-beta primer mix drove a second PCR of roughly 7 to 11 cycles. Every cDNA molecule bore a tag from a template-switch adaptor containing 12 random nucleotides. Samples each returned at least 2.5 million CDR3-containing paired-end reads. TCRdb analysed the 5' RACE reads with MiXCR anew, one entry per CDR3 protein. In the table there are roughly 1.4 million distinct CDR3 sequences, around 55% of which are singletons. In this sample, this clonotype turned up many times. The antigen is not known. The CDR3 covers 15 residues. V shed 3 bases and J shed 2 bases, with 13 bases lying between them. The germline V gene encodes CDR1 MNHNS and CDR2 SASEGT.

The sample comprised blood. The clonotype comes from a man between 18 and 29 years old in good health. This sequence joins TRBV6-1 and TRBJ2-5; the D gene could be TRBD1 or TRBD2 (6 bases each). CDR3 in amino acids: CASSDLAGTQETQYF. Here the CDR3 DNA reads TGTGCCAGCAGTGATTTGGCGGGGACACAAGAGACCCAGTACTTC.